The 26 T cell receptor beta chains given below trace back to one sample, sequenced in a study of blood T cell repertoires in COVID-19 (dated by TCRdb to the early 2020s). The library was obtained by the immunoSEQ multiplex PCR assay. TCRdb holds this immuneACCESS table with in-frame rearrangements only. Some clones are missing; in checked studies, unresolved V genes explain under half, and the rest has no known cause. This sample holds 60,000 to 80,000 clones; 84% were observed only once. The ten largest clones add up to 7.5% to 10% of the sample. The sample was peripheral blood. These receptors came from a man aged 45-65 years with active COVID-19.

The chain's CDR3 is CASSGRTTDTQYF. CDR3 nucleotide sequence: TGTGCCAGCTCAGGCCGTACCACAGATACGCAGTATTTT. The chain carries TRBV18 and TRBJ2-3; unclear D gene. Trimming left V 5 bases short and J 2 bases short, with 8 bases between. The CDR3 sequence is 13 residues long. Germline-derived CDR1 and CDR2 are KGHSH and LQKENI. Full variable domain (remainder filled in from reference TRBV18 and TRBJ2-3): NAGVMQNPRHLVRRRGQEARLRCSPMKGHSHVYWYRQLPEEGLKFMVYLQKENIIDESGMPKERFSAEFPKEGPSILRIQQVVRGDSAAYFCASSGRTTDTQYFGPGTRLTVL.

This sequence joins TRBV6-5 and TRBJ2-7; D is unclear. The V gene lost 5 bases and the J gene lost 6 bases, with 8 bases spanning the gap. Germline CDR1 is MNHEY and CDR2 is SVGAGI. The CDR3 covers 11 residues. The CDR3 DNA is TGTGCCAGCAGTCGACTTGGCGAGCAGTACTTC. Translated, it gives CASSRLGEQYF.

This clone showed up just once. CDR3 nucleotide sequence: TGTGCCAGCAGCTTGGACAGGGCGTCTAATGAAAAACTGTTTTTT. It encodes CASSLDRASNEKLFF. The chain combines TRBV5-4 with TRBJ1-4; the D gene is possibly TRBD1 (6 bases). V was cut by 0 bases and J by 3 bases, with 9 bases left in between. The CDR3 extends over 15 amino acids. Looked up from germline, CDR1 is SGHNT and CDR2 is YYREEE (reference sequence).

The chain's CDR3 is CASSREDIQYF. CDR3 coding DNA: TGTGCCAGCAGCCGAGAGGACATTCAGTACTTC. V and J are TRBV6-5 and TRBJ2-4; D unclear. From germline, CDR1 is MNHEY and CDR2 SVGAGI. Trimming cost V 6 bases and J 8 bases, with 8 bases left between them. This CDR3 contains 11 residues.

The V call is TRBV2, the J call TRBJ1-5; D might be TRBD1 (6 bases). Germline CDR1 is SNHLY and CDR2 is FYNNEI. Deletions cut 8 bases from V and 3 bases from J, with 14 bases between. This CDR3 contains 14 residues. CDR3 sequence: CASVNRALNQPQHF. For the CDR3, the DNA is TGTGCCAGCGTTAACAGGGCGCTCAATCAGCCCCAGCATTTT.

As DNA, the CDR3 is TGTGCCAGCTCACTAGCCACGGATGGCTACACCTTC. This sequence encodes CASSLATDGYTF. This rearrangement joins TRBV18 to TRBJ1-2; D is unresolved. The CDR3 has 12 amino acids. Germline V gene data show CDR1 as KGHSH and CDR2 as LQKENI. The V and J ends lost 4 bases and 6 bases respectively, with 9 bases between them.

The chain joins TRBV19 to TRBJ2-2; TRBD2 aligns across 9 bases. The junction had 2 bases not matched to a gene; V was cut back by 6 bases and J by 0 bases. The germline V gene encodes CDR1 LNHDA and CDR2 SQIVND (reference sequence). The CDR3 totals 15 residues. For the CDR3, the DNA is TGTGCCAGTAGGAAGCGGGGGGCGAACACCGGGGAGCTGTTTTTT. Translation gives CASRKRGANTGELFF.

The chain links TRBV6-5 to TRBJ1-5, with 7 nucleotides matching TRBD1. The CDR3 contains 13 residues. CDR1 MNHEY and CDR2 SVGAGI come from the germline V gene. V lost 2 bases and J lost 5; bases outside the gene matches: 0. The CDR3 nucleotides read TGTGCCAGCAGTTACGACAGGGATCAGCCCCAGCATTTT. Amino acids: CASSYDRDQPQHF.

This chain connects TRBV18 to TRBJ1-2; D gene unclear. This CDR3 spans 15 amino acids. Germline V gene data show CDR1 as KGHSH and CDR2 as LQKENI. The V gene lost 1 base and the J gene lost 0 bases, with 9 bases spanning the gap. The CDR3 loop reads CASSPRRYSNYGYTF. CDR3 coding DNA: TGTGCCAGCTCACCACGCCGGTATTCTAACTATGGCTACACCTTC.

This chain links TRBV19 with TRBJ1-5, with D perhaps TRBD1 (5 bases). V was cut by 3 bases and J by 4 bases, with 16 bases left in between. Germline assignment: CDR1 LNHDA and CDR2 SQIVND (reference sequence). The CDR3 covers 16 residues. The chain's CDR3 is CASSISRQRLNQPQHF. The CDR3 nucleotides read TGTGCCAGTAGTATTTCCCGACAGAGGTTAAATCAGCCCCAGCATTTT.

The rearrangement joins TRBV5-1 to TRBJ2-1; 12 positions agree with TRBD2. The trim removed 4 bases at V and 0 bases at J, leaving 5 bases unmatched. Germline-derived CDR1 and CDR2 are SGHRS and YFSETQ. CDR3 length equals 17 residues. In DNA, the CDR3 is TGCGCCAGCAGCGAGGGACTAGCGGGTTACTCCTACAATGAGCAGTTCTTC. Its protein product is CASSEGLAGYSYNEQFF.

The V gene is TRBV13, the J gene TRBJ2-5; the match to TRBD1 covers 7 bases. J was trimmed by 2 bases and V by 4 bases; bases with no gene match: 4. This CDR3 region has 14 residues. Germline V gene sequence: CDR1 PRHDT, CDR2 FYEKMQ (reference sequence). The CDR3 here is CASSSRDSQETQYF. The CDR3 DNA reads TGTGCCAGCAGCTCCCGGGACAGTCAAGAGACCCAGTACTTC. The full variable domain, with the rest looked up from reference TRBV13 and TRBJ2-5, is AAGVIQSPRHLIKEKRETATLKCYPIPRHDTVYWYQQGPGQDPQFLISFYEKMQSDKGSIPDRFSAQQFSDYHSELNMSSLELGDSALYFCASSSRDSQETQYFGPGTRLLVL.

V gene TRBV21-1 combines with J gene TRBJ2-5; the D segment call TRBD2 is taken from the table without a DNA check. TRBV21-1 is annotated as a pseudogene. The CDR3 totals 17 residues. This chain's CDR3 is CASSKSGPRLAEETQYF. The CDR3 region has the DNA TGTGCCAGCAGCAAAAGTGGTCCTCGACTAGCAGAAGAGACCCAGTACTTC.

The chain carries TRBV10-3 and TRBJ1-2, with 10 bases lining up with TRBD1. V lost 4 bases, J lost 8 bases, and 13 bases stayed unmatched. This CDR3 spans 16 amino acids. The germline V gene has CDR1 ENHRY and CDR2 SYGVKD. CDR3 DNA sequence: TGTGCCATCAGTGGCCGGGACAGGGGATCCCAAGGCGGCTACACCTTC. This sequence encodes CAISGRDRGSQGGYTF.

The rearrangement links TRBV7-9 to TRBJ1-2; the match to TRBD1 covers 8 bases. The trim removed 3 bases at V and 6 bases at J, leaving 3 bases unmatched. CDR1 and CDR2 from the germline V gene are SEHNR and FQNEAQ (reference sequence). This CDR3 is built from 13 residues. Written as DNA, the CDR3 is TGTGCCAGCAGCTTGGGACAGGTTGATGGCTACACCTTC. Its protein product is CASSLGQVDGYTF.

The rearrangement uses TRBV27 and TRBJ2-7, with a tentative D call TRBD2 (5 bases). Germline values: CDR1 MNHEY, CDR2 SMNVEV (reference sequence). With 2 bases removed from V and 5 bases from J, the gap between germline ends came to 13 bases. The CDR3 is 14 residues long. In nucleotides, the CDR3 is TGTGCCAGCAGTTTAGAGGGAATTGGGGACGAGCAGTACTTC. This encodes CASSLEGIGDEQYF.

This clone was detected once. The CDR3 region is CASSLDPGLASTDTQYF. The CDR3 DNA reads TGTGCCAGCAGTCTTGACCCGGGACTAGCTAGCACAGATACGCAGTATTTT. The V call is TRBV27, the J call TRBJ2-3; 9 nucleotides match TRBD2. CDR1 and CDR2 from the germline V gene are MNHEY and SMNVEV (reference sequence). Trimming cost V 5 bases and J 0 bases; bases outside gene matches: 9. The CDR3 has 17 residues.

The chain links TRBV4-2 to TRBJ2-3; TRBD2 matches at 9 bases. The germline V gene encodes CDR1 LGHNA and CDR2 YNFKEQ. Unmatched junction bases numbered 15, after V lost 4 bases and J lost 4 bases. There are 18 residues in the CDR3. CDR3 protein: CASSLPPSGGLTADTQYF. The CDR3 DNA sequence: TGTGCCAGCAGCCTCCCGCCGAGCGGGGGGCTTACGGCAGATACGCAGTATTTT.

The chain links TRBV2 to TRBJ1-2, with D tentatively TRBD1 (5 bases). The CDR3 totals 13 residues. The V end lost 6 bases, the J end lost 5 bases, and 13 bases lay between the germline ends. Germline CDR1 is SNHLY and CDR2 is FYNNEI. CDR3 protein: CASRTTVAYGYTF. In DNA, the CDR3 is TGTGCCAGCAGGACGACAGTAGCATATGGCTACACCTTC.

The CDR3 DNA follows: TGTGCCAGCCGCAGGCGGGAGGGGGCAGATACGCAGTATTTT. This translates into CASRRREGADTQYF. The V and J genes are TRBV2 and TRBJ2-3; 9 bases match TRBD2. The CDR3 sequence is 14 residues long. Germline assignment: CDR1 SNHLY and CDR2 FYNNEI. The V segment lost 8 bases and the J segment 4 bases; nucleotides outside the gene matches: 7.

This chain uses TRBV9 with TRBJ2-3; the match to TRBD2 covers 13 bases. With V trimmed by 4 bases and J by 6 bases, 8 bases remained unmatched. Germline values: CDR1 SGDLS, CDR2 YYNGEE. This CDR3 has 16 amino acids. CDR3 loop: CASSTTSGGPSDTQYF. The CDR3 DNA reads as TGTGCCAGCAGCACGACTAGCGGGGGGCCCTCGGATACGCAGTATTTT.

V gene TRBV19 combines with J gene TRBJ2-1; D is undetermined. Germline V gene sequence: CDR1 LNHDA, CDR2 SQIVND (reference sequence). This CDR3 is 15 amino acids long. Trimming took 0 bases from V and 1 from J, leaving 7 bases between them. CDR3 DNA sequence: TGTGCCAGTAGTATAGAGGGCAGTTCCTACAATGAGCAGTTCTTC. Its protein product is CASSIEGSSYNEQFF.

CDR3 in amino acids: CASSPTTGTSEQYF. CDR3 in DNA: TGTGCCAGCAGCCCAACGACAGGGACTAGCGAGCAGTACTTC. The genes are TRBV7-9 and TRBJ2-7; possible D gene TRBD2, 8 bases. Germline CDR1 reads SEHNR; CDR2 reads FQNEAQ (reference sequence). The CDR3 runs to 14 residues. With 5 bases removed from V and 6 bases from J, the gap between germline ends came to 17 bases.

The chain carries TRBV6-2 or TRBV6-3 and TRBJ2-3, with D possibly matching TRBD1 (6 bases). CDR3 length equals 15 residues. V was clipped by 5 bases and J by 4 bases, with 16 bases between them. CDR1 is MNHEY and CDR2 is SVGEGT in the germline V gene. CDR3 sequence: CASSQFGWGPDTQYF. CDR3 coding DNA: TGTGCCAGCAGTCAATTTGGCTGGGGGCCAGATACGCAGTATTTT.

The rearrangement links TRBV7-8 to TRBJ2-7, with D perhaps TRBD1 (5 bases). V was shortened by 1 base and J by 2 bases, with 12 bases between the two germline ends. This CDR3 has 15 amino acids. The germline V gene has CDR1 SGHVS and CDR2 FQNEAQ. Here the CDR3 DNA reads TGTGCCAGCAGCTTAGGCGGAGACAGTCCCTACGAGCAGTACTTC. This sequence encodes CASSLGGDSPYEQYF.

The chain is built from TRBV4-1 and TRBJ2-2; TRBD2 agrees at 9 bases. Germline-derived CDR1 and CDR2 are MGHRA and YSYEKL. CDR3 length: 15 residues. The junction had 0 bases not matched to a gene; V was cut back by 3 bases and J by 1 base. CDR3 residues: CASSQRGGNTGELFF. The CDR3, as DNA: TGCGCCAGCAGCCAGCGGGGGGGGAACACCGGGGAGCTGTTTTTT.